Listed below are T cell receptor beta chains from one sample, sequenced in a study of neurological immune-mediated disorders. MiXCR, run by TCRdb on the 5' RACE reads, gives a single entry per CDR3 protein. The table has tens of thousands of distinct CDR3 sequences, roughly an eighth seen once; the top ten hold more than 6%. The sample taken for sequencing was PBMCs. The receptors derive from a woman between 50 and 59 years old in good health. CDR3s include the opening cysteine and the closing phenylalanine or tryptophan. Fields, in order: clone size, D gene, V gene, J gene, CDR3 protein, CDR3 DNA. D genes are given only for firm matches. Clone size is not always given. Where it is, it says once, few, many or a class for expanded clones.

abundance: once; d_gene: TRBD2; v_gene: TRBV7-2; j_gene: TRBJ2-2; CDR3aa: CASSILAGGPTRELFF; CDR3nt: TGTGCCAGCAGCATACTAGCGGGGGGGCCGACCAGGGAGCTGTTTTTT
abundance: many; d_gene: TRBD1; v_gene: TRBV29-1; j_gene: TRBJ1-1; CDR3aa: CSVEGQPGSTEAFF; CDR3nt: TGCAGCGTCGAGGGACAGCCCGGGAGCACTGAAGCTTTCTTT
abundance: many; d_gene: TRBD2; v_gene: TRBV20-1; j_gene: TRBJ2-7; CDR3aa: CSARDRGSGAYEQYF; CDR3nt: TGCAGTGCTAGAGATCGAGGTAGCGGGGCCTACGAGCAGTACTTC
abundance: many; d_gene: TRBD1; v_gene: TRBV20-1; j_gene: TRBJ1-2; CDR3aa: CSATPGTGDYGYTF; CDR3nt: TGCAGTGCTACTCCCGGGACAGGGGACTATGGCTACACCTTC
abundance: many; d_gene: .; v_gene: TRBV20-1; j_gene: TRBJ2-1; CDR3aa: CSARVPNNEQFF; CDR3nt: TGCAGTGCTAGGGTACCCAACAATGAGCAGTTCTTC
abundance: many; d_gene: .; v_gene: TRBV5-1; j_gene: TRBJ2-5; CDR3aa: CASSLERTEETQYF; CDR3nt: TGCGCCAGCAGCTTGGAGAGGACAGAAGAGACCCAGTACTTC
abundance: .; d_gene: TRBD1; v_gene: TRBV20-1; j_gene: TRBJ1-5; CDR3aa: CSARDSRQGVDQPQHF; CDR3nt: TGCAGTGCTAGAGATTCCCGACAGGGGGTCGATCAGCCCCAGCATTTT
abundance: many; d_gene: TRBD2; v_gene: TRBV20-1; j_gene: TRBJ2-5; CDR3aa: CSALLSGIGKTQYF; CDR3nt: TGCAGTGCTCTACTTAGCGGGATAGGAAAGACCCAGTACTTC
abundance: many; d_gene: .; v_gene: TRBV28; j_gene: TRBJ2-2; CDR3aa: CASRATRNTGELFF; CDR3nt: TGTGCCAGCAGAGCCACTAGAAACACCGGGGAGCTGTTTTTT
abundance: many; d_gene: TRBD1; v_gene: TRBV5-1; j_gene: TRBJ1-1; CDR3aa: CASSWQGVGTEAFF; CDR3nt: TGCGCCAGCAGCTGGCAGGGGGTTGGCACTGAAGCTTTCTTT
abundance: few; d_gene: TRBD1; v_gene: TRBV7-6; j_gene: TRBJ2-5; CDR3aa: CASGQGARETQYF; CDR3nt: TGTGCCTCTGGACAGGGGGCGCGAGAGACCCAGTACTTC
abundance: many; d_gene: TRBD2; v_gene: TRBV5-5; j_gene: TRBJ2-1; CDR3aa: CASSPAGTSGNEQFF; CDR3nt: TGTGCCAGCAGCCCCGCCGGGACTAGCGGGAATGAGCAGTTCTTC
abundance: few; d_gene: .; v_gene: TRBV2; j_gene: TRBJ1-2; CDR3aa: CASLRGGRGYTF; CDR3nt: TGTGCCAGCCTTCGGGGAGGTCGTGGCTACACCTTC
abundance: many; d_gene: TRBD1; v_gene: TRBV5-1; j_gene: TRBJ2-4; CDR3aa: CASSLGQGNIQYF; CDR3nt: TGCGCCAGCAGCTTAGGACAGGGGAACATTCAGTACTTC
abundance: many; d_gene: TRBD1; v_gene: TRBV10-1; j_gene: TRBJ2-7; CDR3aa: CASGDTGGYEQYF; CDR3nt: TGCGCCAGCGGGGATACAGGGGGCTACGAGCAGTACTTC
abundance: many; d_gene: .; v_gene: TRBV20-1; j_gene: TRBJ2-5; CDR3aa: CSARDRLTIETQYF; CDR3nt: TGCAGTGCTAGAGATAGGCTAACCATTGAGACCCAGTACTTC
abundance: many; d_gene: .; v_gene: TRBV12-3/TRBV12-4; j_gene: TRBJ2-3; CDR3aa: CASSLYLGQGDTQYF; CDR3nt: TGTGCCAGCAGTTTATATTTGGGGCAGGGGGATACGCAGTATTTT
abundance: .; d_gene: .; v_gene: TRBV9; j_gene: TRBJ2-1; CDR3aa: CASVTAPNNEQFF; CDR3nt: TGTGCCAGCGTAACGGCCCCGAACAATGAGCAGTTCTTC
abundance: many; d_gene: .; v_gene: TRBV20-1; j_gene: TRBJ2-2; CDR3aa: CSAIANTGELFF; CDR3nt: TGCAGTGCTATAGCGAACACCGGGGAGCTGTTTTTT
abundance: many; d_gene: .; v_gene: TRBV15; j_gene: TRBJ1-2; CDR3aa: CATSRDPTGNYGYTF; CDR3nt: TGTGCCACCAGCAGAGACCCTACAGGGAACTATGGCTACACCTTC
abundance: many; d_gene: TRBD1; v_gene: TRBV4-2; j_gene: TRBJ2-3; CDR3aa: CASSQDRGQGTTDTQYF; CDR3nt: TGTGCCAGCAGCCAAGATCGGGGACAGGGGACGACAGATACGCAGTATTTT
abundance: many; d_gene: TRBD2; v_gene: TRBV5-1; j_gene: TRBJ2-7; CDR3aa: CASSLGSGVSEQYF; CDR3nt: TGCGCCAGCAGCTTGGGTAGCGGGGTGAGCGAGCAGTACTTC
abundance: many; d_gene: TRBD2; v_gene: TRBV6-5; j_gene: TRBJ2-1; CDR3aa: CASSYSFSSGIYNEQFF; CDR3nt: TGTGCCAGCAGTTACTCGTTTTCTAGCGGGATCTACAATGAGCAGTTCTTC
abundance: many; d_gene: TRBD1; v_gene: TRBV5-1; j_gene: TRBJ2-1; CDR3aa: CASSLRDSTTNEQFF; CDR3nt: TGCGCCAGCAGCTTGCGGGACAGTACAACCAATGAGCAGTTCTTC
abundance: many; d_gene: .; v_gene: TRBV5-1; j_gene: TRBJ2-5; CDR3aa: CASNSLMGGPGETQYF; CDR3nt: TGCGCCAGCAACTCCCTCATGGGAGGCCCCGGGGAGACCCAGTACTTC
abundance: many; d_gene: TRBD2; v_gene: TRBV28; j_gene: TRBJ2-5; CDR3aa: CASSTRTSGSFETQYF; CDR3nt: TGTGCCAGCAGTACACGGACTAGCGGGAGCTTTGAGACCCAGTACTTC
abundance: many; d_gene: TRBD2; v_gene: TRBV5-1; j_gene: TRBJ2-3; CDR3aa: CASSWGGTSGASTDTQYF; CDR3nt: TGCGCCAGCAGCTGGGGCGGGACTAGCGGAGCTAGCACAGATACGCAGTATTTT
abundance: few; d_gene: .; v_gene: TRBV5-1; j_gene: TRBJ1-1; CDR3aa: CASSTRGANTEAFF; CDR3nt: TGCGCCAGCAGCACACGAGGGGCGAACACTGAAGCTTTCTTT
abundance: few; d_gene: TRBD2; v_gene: TRBV7-2; j_gene: TRBJ2-3; CDR3aa: CASSLRTSGTDTQYF; CDR3nt: TGTGCCAGCAGCTTAAGGACTAGCGGCACAGATACGCAGTATTTT
abundance: many; d_gene: TRBD2; v_gene: TRBV10-3; j_gene: TRBJ2-1; CDR3aa: CAISEASGSDSYNEQFF; CDR3nt: TGTGCCATCAGTGAGGCCAGCGGGAGTGATAGCTACAATGAGCAGTTCTTC
abundance: many; d_gene: .; v_gene: TRBV15; j_gene: TRBJ1-2; CDR3aa: CATSRDGAGGYTF; CDR3nt: TGTGCCACCAGCAGAGACGGGGCAGGCGGCTACACCTTC
abundance: .; d_gene: TRBD1; v_gene: TRBV5-6; j_gene: TRBJ1-1; CDR3aa: CASSVIPGQGNTEAFF; CDR3nt: TGTGCCAGCAGCGTAATCCCGGGACAGGGTAACACTGAAGCTTTCTTT
abundance: many; d_gene: .; v_gene: TRBV7-2; j_gene: TRBJ1-2; CDR3aa: CASSETGTEYGYTF; CDR3nt: TGTGCCAGCAGCGAAACGGGGACGGAATATGGCTACACCTTC
abundance: few; d_gene: .; v_gene: TRBV7-8; j_gene: TRBJ2-1; CDR3aa: CASSLGGGADNEQFF; CDR3nt: TGTGCCAGCAGCTTAGGTGGGGGGGCGGACAATGAGCAGTTCTTC
abundance: many; d_gene: .; v_gene: TRBV27; j_gene: TRBJ1-5; CDR3aa: CASSLMVNQPQHF; CDR3nt: TGTGCCAGCAGTTTAATGGTTAATCAGCCCCAGCATTTT
abundance: once; d_gene: TRBD2; v_gene: TRBV7-8; j_gene: TRBJ2-3; CDR3aa: CASSQGHGGTDTQYF; CDR3nt: TGTGCCAGCAGCCAAGGGCACGGGGGGACAGATACGCAGTATTTT
abundance: .; d_gene: TRBD1; v_gene: TRBV20-1; j_gene: TRBJ1-5; CDR3aa: CSARRDSGGDQPLHF; CDR3nt: TGCAGTGCTCGAAGGGACAGCGGTGGGGATCAGCCCCTGCATTTT
abundance: .; d_gene: TRBD2; v_gene: TRBV9; j_gene: TRBJ2-3; CDR3aa: CASSIGLAGTDTQYF; CDR3nt: TGTGCCAGCAGCATAGGACTAGCGGGGACAGATACGCAGTATTTT
abundance: many; d_gene: .; v_gene: TRBV10-3; j_gene: TRBJ1-1; CDR3aa: CAISERGRGENTEAFF; CDR3nt: TGTGCCATCAGTGAGAGGGGCCGTGGAGAGAACACTGAAGCTTTCTTT
abundance: many; d_gene: .; v_gene: TRBV5-1; j_gene: TRBJ1-2; CDR3aa: CASSSLGGRWNYGYTF; CDR3nt: TGCGCCAGCAGCTCATTGGGGGGGAGATGGAACTATGGCTACACCTTC
abundance: many; d_gene: TRBD2; v_gene: TRBV7-6; j_gene: TRBJ2-7; CDR3aa: CATTAKAGDYEQYF; CDR3nt: TGTGCCACCACTGCGAAAGCGGGGGATTACGAGCAGTACTTC
abundance: many; d_gene: TRBD1; v_gene: TRBV7-2; j_gene: TRBJ2-6; CDR3aa: CASRMGAGGSGANVLTF; CDR3nt: TGTGCCAGCAGGATGGGGGCAGGGGGCTCTGGGGCCAACGTCCTGACTTTC
abundance: many; d_gene: .; v_gene: TRBV5-1; j_gene: TRBJ2-1; CDR3aa: CASSLGMLENNEQFF; CDR3nt: TGCGCCAGCAGCTTAGGTATGCTTGAAAACAATGAGCAGTTCTTC
abundance: many; d_gene: .; v_gene: TRBV7-9; j_gene: TRBJ2-5; CDR3aa: CASSFAAAQETQYF; CDR3nt: TGTGCCAGCAGCTTCGCGGCGGCACAAGAGACCCAGTACTTC
abundance: .; d_gene: TRBD1; v_gene: TRBV15; j_gene: TRBJ2-2; CDR3aa: CATSRFLTGAANTGELFF; CDR3nt: TGTGCCACCAGCAGATTCCTTACAGGGGCCGCGAACACCGGGGAGCTGTTTTTT
abundance: many; d_gene: TRBD2; v_gene: TRBV5-1; j_gene: TRBJ2-7; CDR3aa: CASSLEGLAVPLPLEQYF; CDR3nt: TGCGCCAGCAGCTTGGAGGGACTAGCGGTACCCCTACCCCTCGAGCAGTACTTC
abundance: many; d_gene: TRBD1; v_gene: TRBV7-2; j_gene: TRBJ1-2; CDR3aa: CASSPDRDDYGYTF; CDR3nt: TGTGCCAGCAGCCCCGACAGGGACGACTATGGCTACACCTTC
abundance: many; d_gene: TRBD2; v_gene: TRBV20-1; j_gene: TRBJ2-1; CDR3aa: CSARAPAGGLNEQFF; CDR3nt: TGCAGTGCTAGGGCCCCAGCGGGGGGGCTTAATGAGCAGTTCTTC
abundance: many; d_gene: .; v_gene: TRBV28; j_gene: TRBJ1-2; CDR3aa: CASTFGTPRGSGYTF; CDR3nt: TGTGCCAGCACCTTTGGGACGCCGCGGGGATCGGGCTACACCTTC
abundance: many; d_gene: .; v_gene: TRBV6-2/TRBV6-3; j_gene: TRBJ1-5; CDR3aa: CASSTGAGNQPQHF; CDR3nt: TGTGCCAGCAGTACCGGGGCAGGCAATCAGCCCCAGCATTTT
abundance: .; d_gene: .; v_gene: TRBV5-1; j_gene: TRBJ2-1; CDR3aa: CASSLGRRAPYNEQFF; CDR3nt: TGCGCCAGCAGCTTGGGGAGGAGGGCCCCATACAATGAGCAGTTCTTC
abundance: many; d_gene: .; v_gene: TRBV20-1; j_gene: TRBJ2-2; CDR3aa: CSARRGPTSLTGELFF; CDR3nt: TGCAGTGCTAGGCGGGGGCCTACATCCTTAACCGGGGAGCTGTTTTTT
abundance: few; d_gene: .; v_gene: TRBV10-1; j_gene: TRBJ2-2; CDR3aa: CASSPTLANTGELFF; CDR3nt: TGCGCCAGCAGCCCAACGCTAGCGAACACCGGGGAGCTGTTTTTT
abundance: many; d_gene: TRBD1; v_gene: TRBV5-1; j_gene: TRBJ2-1; CDR3aa: CASSFGQGPHNEQFF; CDR3nt: TGCGCCAGCAGCTTTGGACAGGGGCCCCACAATGAGCAGTTCTTC
abundance: .; d_gene: .; v_gene: TRBV20-1; j_gene: TRBJ2-7; CDR3aa: CSAREVVVGHRDYEKYF; CDR3nt: TGCAGTGCTAGAGAGGTTGTTGTGGGACATCGAGACTACGAGAAGTACTTC
abundance: many; d_gene: TRBD2; v_gene: TRBV5-1; j_gene: TRBJ2-1; CDR3aa: CASSNTVPGLAGLGSNEQFF; CDR3nt: TGCGCCAGCAGCAACACCGTCCCGGGACTAGCGGGTTTGGGGAGCAATGAGCAGTTCTTC
abundance: many; d_gene: .; v_gene: TRBV12-3/TRBV12-4; j_gene: TRBJ2-1; CDR3aa: CASSRRTEIRGQFF; CDR3nt: TGTGCCAGCAGTCGCCGGACAGAAATCAGGGGGCAGTTCTTC
abundance: many; d_gene: .; v_gene: TRBV12-3/TRBV12-4; j_gene: TRBJ1-1; CDR3aa: CASSLVGTEAFF; CDR3nt: TGTGCCAGCAGTTTAGTTGGGACTGAAGCTTTCTTT
abundance: many; d_gene: .; v_gene: TRBV14; j_gene: TRBJ2-1; CDR3aa: CASSQGALLGSYNEQFF; CDR3nt: TGTGCCAGCAGCCAAGGGGCCTTATTGGGGTCCTACAATGAGCAGTTCTTC